The rows below give T cell receptor beta chains drawn from one sample of a study of beta chain features in type 1 diabetes. This table comes from immunoSEQ multiplex PCR, and its TCRdb copy is limited to in-frame clones, with some not included. The table lists about 900,000 clones, roughly a sixth of them singletons. The sample consisted of naive CD4+ T cells from blood. The origin of the receptors is a woman younger than 30 in good health. Both conserved end residues are trimmed from each CDR3. Not all rows give a size; the values are once, few, many and, for expanded clones, a class.

J gene	V gene	clone size	CDR3 protein
TRBJ2-1	TRBV5-4	few	ASSPQREISYNEQF
TRBJ2-1	TRBV27	NA	ASSQSGTYNDEQF
TRBJ2-1	TRBV5-4	few	ASSLLIGDNEQF
TRBJ2-6	TRBV18	few	ASSPQGASGANVLT
NA	TRBV7-2	few	ATSPGAPYEQY
TRBJ2-7	TRBV4-2	few	ASSQGQGWTYEQY
TRBJ1-2	TRBV7-2	NA	ASSQEPHPGTNGYT
TRBJ2-1	TRBV10-3	few	AISSQAPNGYNEQF
TRBJ2-7	TRBV7-9	NA	ASSGDLKPQY
TRBJ2-1	TRBV15	once	ATSRVSRWLSSYNEQF
TRBJ2-3	TRBV29-1	few	SVEAGSDTQY
TRBJ1-1	TRBV28	NA	ASSFDRPNTEAF
TRBJ2-4	TRBV27	few	ASSLTSYPGSRDSNIQY
TRBJ2-7	TRBV11-2	NA	ASSSLAGVREQY
TRBJ2-2	TRBV4-3	few	ASSQTGIRGSDTGELF
TRBJ1-2	TRBV6-5	few	ASSYLQGKSGYT
TRBJ1-5	TRBV10-3	NA	AISEVGQPQH
TRBJ1-5	TRBV6-5	NA	ASSWDGNQPQH
TRBJ2-2	TRBV18	NA	ASSPGLVSGTGELF
TRBJ2-5	TRBV20-1	NA	SGLAGETQY
TRBJ2-1	TRBV7-3	NA	ASSLGSSGHNEQF
TRBJ2-5	TRBV11-1	NA	ASSLGDSEETQY
TRBJ2-7	TRBV18	few	ASSPGFYEQY
TRBJ2-1	TRBV18	NA	ASSPETGGWHEQF
TRBJ2-1	TRBV18	few	ASSPRDRLNEQF
TRBJ2-5	TRBV5-8	NA	ASSFTPPETQY
TRBJ1-1	TRBV27	NA	ASSFRVNTEAF
TRBJ2-1	TRBV28	few	ASSPGLARLEQF
TRBJ2-5	TRBV18	NA	ASSRSAGHIQETQY
TRBJ2-7	TRBV5-8	NA	ASSLQLHGSYEQY
TRBJ2-1	TRBV28	few	ASSLPSGLYNEQF
TRBJ1-1	TRBV7-2	few	ASSLYLQGTREAF
TRBJ2-7	TRBV7-9	few	ASSSEPGGLAGYEQY
TRBJ1-5	TRBV4-1	NA	ASSQTWGTQPQH
TRBJ2-2	TRBV2	NA	ASTQRFRMVVNTGELF
TRBJ2-7	TRBV28	NA	ASSLGAGTPFGEQY
TRBJ1-1	TRBV5-4	NA	ASSLETGVAEAF
TRBJ2-7	TRBV2	few	ASSKPGGSEQY
TRBJ2-2	TRBV2	NA	ASSVENANTGELF
TRBJ2-3	TRBV7-9	NA	ASSARQGSGTDTQY
TRBJ1-5	TRBV6-5	few	ASSYTGDGNQPQH
TRBJ1-1	TRBV19	NA	ASSRDRANTEAF
TRBJ2-5	TRBV7-3	few	ASSSGLAAETQY
TRBJ2-3	TRBV5-1	few	ASNRVGTDTQY